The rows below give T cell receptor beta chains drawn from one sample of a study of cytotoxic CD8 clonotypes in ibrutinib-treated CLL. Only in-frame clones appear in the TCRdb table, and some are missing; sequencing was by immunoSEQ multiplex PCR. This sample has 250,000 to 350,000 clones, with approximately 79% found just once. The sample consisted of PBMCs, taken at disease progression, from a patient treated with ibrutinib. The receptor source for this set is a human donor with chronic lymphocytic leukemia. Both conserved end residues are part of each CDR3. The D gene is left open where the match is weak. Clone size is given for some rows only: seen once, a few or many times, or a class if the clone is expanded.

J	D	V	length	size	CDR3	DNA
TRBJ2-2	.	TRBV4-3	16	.	CASSQAPGPLTGELFF	TGCGCCAGCAGCCAAGCGCCGGGCCCCCTGACCGGGGAGCTGTTTTTT
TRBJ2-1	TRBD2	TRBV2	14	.	CASGGTRGHNEQFF	TGTGCCAGCGGGGGGACTAGAGGCCACAATGAGCAGTTCTTC
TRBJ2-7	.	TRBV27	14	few	CASSTSVTAAEQYF	TGTGCCAGCAGTACCTCGGTGACAGCCGCCGAGCAGTACTTC
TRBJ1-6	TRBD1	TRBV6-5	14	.	CASSRDSLFSPLHF	TGTGCCAGCAGCCGGGACAGCCTGTTTTCACCCCTCCACTTT
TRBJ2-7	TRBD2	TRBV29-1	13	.	CSVAGGERYEQYF	TGCAGCGTTGCTGGGGGGGAGCGGTACGAGCAGTACTTC
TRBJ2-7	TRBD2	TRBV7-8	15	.	CASSVAGGSSYEQYF	TGTGCCAGCAGTGTAGCGGGGGGGAGCTCCTACGAGCAGTACTTC
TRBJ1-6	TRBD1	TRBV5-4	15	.	CASSLADRDNSPLHF	TGTGCCAGCAGCTTGGCCGACAGGGATAATTCACCCCTCCACTTT
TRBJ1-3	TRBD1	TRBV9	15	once	CASSVGQYAGNTIYF	TGTGCCAGCAGCGTGGGACAGTATGCTGGAAACACCATATATTTT
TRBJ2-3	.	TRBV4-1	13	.	CASRKISTDTQYF	TGCGCCAGCAGAAAGATATCCACAGATACGCAGTATTTT
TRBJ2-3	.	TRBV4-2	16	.	CASSQDGTTSTDTQYF	TGTGCCAGCAGCCAAGATGGGACAACTAGCACAGATACGCAGTATTTT
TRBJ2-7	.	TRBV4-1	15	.	CASSQEGRQIYEQYF	TGCGCCAGCAGCCAAGAGGGTCGACAGATCTACGAGCAGTACTTC
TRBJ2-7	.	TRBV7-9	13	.	CASSLAVGSEQYF	TGTGCCAGCAGCTTAGCGGTGGGGAGCGAGCAGTACTTC